The 14 T cell receptor beta chains below come from one sample, sequenced in a study of graft-versus-host responses after intestinal transplantation. This table comes from immunoSEQ multiplex PCR, and its TCRdb copy is limited to in-frame clones, with some not included. The sample records about 110,000 clones, 90% to 95% being singletons. These TCRs' antigens remain unknown. This specimen consisted of unstimulated CD8+ T cells sorted from spleen or lymph node cells, obtained before intestinal transplant. These receptors came from a human donor who received an intestinal transplant.

The chain has TRBV7-3 and TRBJ2-1, with 7 bases aligning to TRBD1. Germline-derived CDR1 and CDR2 are SGHTA and FQGTGA. The CDR3 is made up of 15 amino acids. V shed 2 bases, J shed 4 bases, and the junction held 5 bases outside the gene matches. The CDR3 DNA is TGTGCCAGCAGCTTAGCGACAGGGTCTTACAATGAGCAGTTCTTC. It translates to CASSLATGSYNEQFF.

This chain joins TRBV11-2 and TRBJ2-5; TRBD2 might be the D (5 bases). Trimming took off 5 bases at V and 5 bases at J, with 12 bases between the two ends. The CDR3 is made up of 13 amino acids. Germline V gives CDR1 SGHAT, CDR2 FQNNGV. Written as DNA, the CDR3 is TGTGCCAGCAGCCCGACTGGGAGCGAGACCCAGTACTTC. It specifies CASSPTGSETQYF.

V usage is TRBV29-1 and J usage is TRBJ2-7; D unresolved. Trimming removed 7 bases at V and 1 base at J, with 11 bases between. CDR3 size: 12 residues. In germline, CDR1 is SQVTM, CDR2 ANQGSEA. CDR3 in amino acids: CSATTDSYEQYF. The CDR3 nucleotides read TGCAGCGCCACGACTGATTCCTACGAGCAGTACTTC.

V gene TRBV30 combines with J gene TRBJ2-7, with 12 nucleotides matching TRBD2. Germline-derived CDR1 and CDR2 are GTSNPN and SVGIG (reference sequence). V lost 7 bases to trimming and J lost 0 bases; unmatched junction nucleotides: 10. The CDR3 runs to 16 residues. CDR3 nucleotide sequence: TGTGCCTCCACCGGGACTAGCGGGCTTGGCTCCTACGAGCAGTACTTC. Translating gives CASTGTSGLGSYEQYF.

V gene TRBV30 combines with J gene TRBJ1-2; D ambiguous. The CDR3 is 12 residues long. The V end was cut by 4 bases, the J end by 5 bases, with 11 bases between. Looked up from germline, CDR1 is GTSNPN and CDR2 is SVGIG (reference sequence). The CDR3, as DNA: TGTGCCTGGACGGGTTCAGCATATGGCTACACCTTC. It yields the protein CAWTGSAYGYTF.

This sequence joins TRBV19 and TRBJ1-1; 7 bases line up with TRBD1. CDR1 is LNHDA and CDR2 is SQIVND in the germline V gene (reference sequence). Germline trimming cut 3 bases from V and 4 bases from J; bases unmatched to any gene: 2. The CDR3 length is 13 residues. This CDR3 reads CASSMTGITEAFF. The CDR3 DNA reads as TGTGCCAGTAGTATGACAGGGATCACTGAAGCTTTCTTT.

The rearrangement links TRBV5-1 to TRBJ1-2; TRBD1 might be the D (5 bases). V shed 7 bases and J shed 6 bases, with 19 bases lying between them. Looked up from germline, CDR1 is SGHRS and CDR2 is YFSETQ. The CDR3 is 14 residues long. The CDR3 DNA reads TGCGCCAGCCGAAGCGGGGGTGGGGTCAATGGCTACACCTTC. Amino acids: CASRSGGGVNGYTF.

The chain is built from TRBV28 and TRBJ1-5; no firm D call. Between the trimmed V and J ends, which lost 2 bases and 2 bases, there was a span of 7 bases. CDR3 length: 14 residues. The germline gives CDR1 MDHEN, CDR2 SYDVKM. The CDR3 reads CASSLGTGNQPQHF. As DNA, the CDR3 is TGTGCCAGCAGTTTAGGTACAGGCAATCAGCCCCAGCATTTT.

The V gene is TRBV28, the J gene TRBJ1-1; 7 nucleotides line up with TRBD1. V shed 5 bases and J 8 bases; nucleotides not matched to a gene: 14. Germline V CDR1 and CDR2: MDHEN, SYDVKM. The length of the CDR3 is 15 residues. The CDR3 sequence: CASSPGVQGTVEAFF. The CDR3 bases are TGTGCCAGCAGTCCCGGAGTACAGGGGACCGTCGAAGCTTTCTTT.

The chain uses TRBV7-9 and TRBJ2-7; the D gene is possibly TRBD1 (6 bases). V gave up 4 bases and J gave up 3 bases, with 16 bases separating them. The CDR3 runs 15 residues. Germline V gives CDR1 SEHNR, CDR2 FQNEAQ (reference sequence). The CDR3 spells CASSSRAGAVYEQYF. DNA for the CDR3: TGTGCCAGCAGCTCGCGGGCAGGGGCCGTCTACGAGCAGTACTTC.

The J gene is TRBJ2-7, the V gene TRBV28; the match to TRBD1 covers 9 bases. CDR3 length equals 14 residues. CDR1 MDHEN and CDR2 SYDVKM come from the germline V gene. The ends lost 4 bases at V and 4 bases at J; junction bases unmatched: 5. The DNA for the CDR3 is TGTGCCAGCAGTTCCTCAGACAGGGGGTACGAGCAGTACTTC. Translation: CASSSSDRGYEQYF.

As regards this clone: One end of the junction fails to match germline, which may point to a read error. This rearrangement joins TRBV16 to TRBJ2-1, with D perhaps matching TRBD2 (5 bases). The CDR3 covers 15 residues. CDR1 and CDR2 (germline): KGHSY, FQNENV. The CDR3 region is CASTQYGREGNEQFF. The CDR3, as DNA: TGTGCCAGCACCCAATATGGCCGTGAGGGCAATGAGCAGTTCTTC.

The V and J genes are TRBV7-6 and TRBJ2-3, with TRBD1 identical over 10 bases. CDR3 size: 15 residues. The V segment lost 2 bases and the J segment 3 bases; nucleotides outside the gene matches: 2. The germline gives CDR1 SGHVS, CDR2 FNYEAQ. CDR3 bases: TGTGCCAGCAGCTTAAGGGACAGGGGTACAGATACGCAGTATTTT. The encoded protein is CASSLRDRGTDTQYF.

CDR3: CASSSIPGQGTPEAFF. CDR3 bases: TGTGCCAGCAGTTCCATCCCGGGACAGGGGACCCCTGAAGCTTTCTTT. The chain recombines TRBV28 with TRBJ1-1, with 10 positions matching TRBD1. Germline lookup yields CDR1 MDHEN and CDR2 SYDVKM. Trimming removed 4 bases from V and 6 bases from J; junction bases left unmatched: 11. This CDR3 is 16 amino acids long.